The 16 T cell receptor beta chains given below trace back to one sample, sequenced in a study of T cells after yellow fever vaccination (dated by TCRdb to the late 2010s). What this sample's treatment or condition label stands for: live attenuated yellow fever vaccine strain. The library was generated by 5' RACE. TCRdb names Illumina HiSeq 2500 as the instrument used. The public reads were quality trimmed at Q25 with fastp and then assembled into clones with MiXCR by TCRdb, keeping productive beta chains. Identical CDR3 proteins give one entry, which carries the most common genes and DNA. This sample comprises about 30,000 distinct CDR3 sequences, over 4.5% of them detected only once. The leading ten clones occupy just over 40% of the sample. This specimen was CD8+ T cells sorted from PBMCs, taken 10 days after the yellow fever booster vaccination. These receptors came from a man aged 30 to 45 who received the YFV17D yellow fever vaccine.

This clonotype has a count of ten or more. The chain joins TRBV7-6 to TRBJ2-1; D is undetermined. The CDR3 sequence is 16 residues long. The V gene lost 5 bases and the J gene lost 0 bases, with 14 bases spanning the gap. Germline assignment: CDR1 SGHVS and CDR2 FNYEAQ. The CDR3 DNA follows: TGTGCCAGCAGCCCCCGGGCACCGAGCTCCTACAATGAGCAGTTCTTC. This encodes CASSPRAPSSYNEQFF. Full variable domain (rest looked up from reference TRBV7-6 and TRBJ2-1): GAGVSQSPRYKVTKRGQDVALRCDPISGHVSLYWYRQALGQGPEFLTYFNYEAQQDKSGLPNDRFSAERPEGSISTLTIQRTEQRDSAMYRCASSPRAPSSYNEQFFGPGTRLTVL.

This clonotype was seen repeatedly, ten times or more. The rearrangement links TRBV4-3 to TRBJ1-1; D perhaps matches TRBD1 (5 bases). The CDR3 is 13 residues long. The V gene's germline CDR1 is LGHNA and CDR2 YSLEER. V shed 5 bases and J shed 3 bases, with 10 bases lying between them. In DNA, the CDR3 is TGCGCCAGCAGCGACGGGGCAGACACTGAAGCTTTCTTT. Its translation: CASSDGADTEAFF.

This clonotype occurred many times. V and J are TRBV12-3 or TRBV12-4 and TRBJ2-1; tentatively, D is TRBD2 (7 bases). This CDR3 contains 14 residues. Deletions cut 10 bases from V and 8 bases from J, with 21 bases between. As DNA, the CDR3 is TGTGCCACCATAGGGGGGCGGGAGCGCTATGAGCAGTTCTTC. Amino acid sequence: CATIGGRERYEQFF.

This clonotype was observed a few times. The V and J genes are TRBV20-1 and TRBJ2-1; D not certain. This CDR3 has 15 residues. V was clipped by 0 bases and J by 0 bases, with 9 bases between them. Germline V gene sequence: CDR1 DFQATT, CDR2 SNEGSKA (reference sequence). The CDR3: CSARDLASSYNEQFF. CDR3 bases: TGCAGTGCTAGAGACCTCGCCAGCTCCTACAATGAGCAGTTCTTC.

This clonotype appeared many times. The rearrangement joins TRBV5-6 to TRBJ2-7; D remains unclear. There are 12 residues in the CDR3. In germline, CDR1 is SGHDT, CDR2 YYEEEE. V was shortened by 3 bases and J by 10 bases, with 14 bases between the two germline ends. CDR3 region: CASSWVGSEQYF. The CDR3 DNA sequence: TGTGCCAGCAGCTGGGTAGGATCCGAACAGTACTTC.

This clonotype was observed at least ten times. The chain combines TRBV4-1 with TRBJ2-7; no clear D gene. Germline V gene sequence: CDR1 MGHRA, CDR2 YSYEKL. The CDR3 sequence is 13 residues long. Deletions cut 6 bases from V and 3 bases from J, with 12 bases between. CDR3 loop: CASSFRPSYEQYF. DNA for the CDR3: TGCGCCAGCAGTTTCCGACCAAGCTACGAGCAGTACTTC.

This clonotype was observed at least ten times. The chain combines TRBV4-3 with TRBJ1-1, with D perhaps TRBD1 (5 bases). The V end lost 5 bases, the J end lost 7 bases, and 17 bases lay between the germline ends. Germline CDR1 and CDR2: LGHNA and YSLEER. This CDR3 contains 14 residues. This CDR3 reads CASSSTVGSFEAFF. CDR3 in DNA: TGCGCCAGCAGCTCGACAGTAGGTTCCTTTGAAGCTTTCTTT.

This clonotype was counted at least ten times. The V call is TRBV5-4, the J call TRBJ2-1, with D possibly being TRBD2 (7 bases). In germline, CDR1 is SGHNT, CDR2 YYREEE (reference sequence). Trimming left V 2 bases short and J 8 bases short, with 17 bases between. This CDR3 has 15 residues. The CDR3 loop reads CASSLRTRGSDEQFF. The CDR3 DNA reads as TGTGCCAGCAGCTTAAGGACTAGGGGGTCGGATGAGCAGTTCTTC.

This clonotype has ten or more counts. The chain couples TRBV4-1 to TRBJ2-1; D ambiguous. The ends were cut back, 1 base at V and 6 bases at J, with 10 bases in the middle. CDR1 is MGHRA and CDR2 is YSYEKL in the germline V gene. The CDR3 consists of 14 residues. The CDR3 protein is CASSQGALGNEQFF. In DNA form, the CDR3 reads TGCGCCAGCAGCCAAGGCGCGCTTGGCAATGAGCAGTTCTTC.

This clonotype has at least ten counts. The chain has TRBV15 and TRBJ2-5; D gene ambiguous. Germline loops: CDR1 LNHNV, CDR2 YYDKDF (reference sequence). V lost 2 bases and J lost 4, with 20 bases in between. CDR3 size: 17 residues. The DNA for the CDR3 is TGTGCCACCAGCAGACATCCGGACGGTGAAGGGATAGAGACCCAGTACTTC. Translation: CATSRHPDGEGIETQYF.

This clonotype has at least ten counts. The V and J genes are TRBV30 and TRBJ2-2, with D perhaps matching TRBD2 (5 bases). V gave up 8 bases and J gave up 3 bases, with 16 bases separating them. Germline CDR1 reads GTSNPN; CDR2 reads SVGIG (reference sequence). CDR3 length equals 14 residues. The CDR3 protein is CAGSGLVYTGELFF. The DNA of the CDR3 is TGTGCCGGAAGCGGTTTAGTGTACACCGGGGAGCTGTTTTTT.

This clonotype occurred many times. The chain carries TRBV19 and TRBJ2-1; 7 nucleotides align to TRBD2. This CDR3 is 14 amino acids long. Germline V gene data show CDR1 as LNHDA and CDR2 as SQIVND (reference sequence). The V segment lost 7 bases and the J segment 8 bases; nucleotides outside the gene matches: 11. This CDR3 reads CASTAPAGVHEQFF. DNA for the CDR3: TGTGCCAGTACCGCCCCTGCGGGAGTCCATGAGCAGTTCTTC. Together with reference TRBV19 and TRBJ2-1, the CDR3 gives the full variable domain: DGGITQSPKYLFRKEGQNVTLSCEQNLNHDAMYWYRQDPGQGLRLIYYSQIVNDFQKGDIAEGYSVSREKKESFPLTVTSAQKNPTAFYLCASTAPAGVHEQFFGPGTRLTVL.

This clonotype was observed at least ten times. The V and J genes are TRBV6-5 and TRBJ2-1; tentatively, D is TRBD2 (6 bases). This CDR3 comprises 16 residues. Trimming left V 0 bases short and J 0 bases short, with 9 bases between. In germline, CDR1 is MNHEY, CDR2 SVGAGI. The CDR3 nucleotides read TGTGCCAGCAGTTACTCGGCGGGAAACTCCTACAATGAGCAGTTCTTC. Translation gives CASSYSAGNSYNEQFF.

Many counts were recorded for this clonotype. The chain is built from TRBV12-3 or TRBV12-4 and TRBJ1-1; no reliable D call. This CDR3 spans 11 amino acids. V dropped 7 bases and J dropped 3 bases, with 6 bases sitting between them. CDR3 residues: CASMRDTEAFF. CDR3 nucleotide sequence: TGTGCCAGCATGAGGGACACTGAAGCTTTCTTT.

This clonotype turned up a few times. The chain links TRBV5-4 to TRBJ2-7; 8 bases are a match to TRBD2. With 0 bases clipped from V and 2 bases from J, the junction kept 7 bases outside the gene matches. The CDR3 has 16 amino acids. CDR1 SGHNT and CDR2 YYREEE come from the germline V gene (reference sequence). CDR3 coding DNA: TGTGCCAGCAGCTTGGCCGGAGCGGGGGCCCCCTACGAGCAGTACTTC. The encoded protein is CASSLAGAGAPYEQYF.

The V gene is TRBV29-1, the J gene TRBJ2-3; weak D call: TRBD2 (6 bases). The V end was cut by 2 bases, the J end by 2 bases, with 14 bases between. The CDR3 runs to 15 residues. The germline CDR1 and CDR2 sequences are SQVTM and ANQGSEA. The CDR3 here is CSVESWEAYTDTQYF. CDR3 coding DNA: TGCAGCGTTGAATCGTGGGAGGCTTACACAGATACGCAGTATTTT.